These 21 T cell receptor beta chains came from one sample sequenced in a study of cytomegalovirus exposure and HLA in healthy donors. Use of 60 Vbeta and 13 Jbeta primers characterized the PCR. Profiling relied on immunoSEQ multiplex PCR, and the TCRdb table lists in-frame clones only, not all of them. The data contain approximately 79,000 clones, 60% to 85% of them singletons. Sample: PBMCs. These receptor sequences come from a boy younger than 18 in good health and CMV-seronegative.

This clone was seen more than once but under ten times. This sample also contains other DNA sequences that code for the same CDR3. The chain couples TRBV5-1 to TRBJ2-5; a weak D match, TRBD2 (5 bases). In germline, CDR1 is SGHRS, CDR2 YFSETQ. Trimming took 0 bases from V and 1 from J, leaving 7 bases between them. The CDR3 is 14 amino acids. The CDR3 nucleotides are TGCGCCAGCAGCTTGGTAGGACTCCAAGAGACCCAGTACTTC. Amino acids: CASSLVGLQETQYF. Looking up the rest from reference TRBV5-1 and TRBJ2-5 gives the full variable domain: KAGVTQTPRYLIKTRGQQVTLSCSPISGHRSVSWYQQTPGQGLQFLFEYFSETQRNKGNFPGRFSGRQFSNSRSEMNVSTLELGDSALYLCASSLVGLQETQYFGPGTRLLVL.

This rearrangement joins TRBV7-3 to TRBJ1-1; the D is unclear. In germline, CDR1 is SGHTA, CDR2 FQGTGA. With 2 bases removed from V and 5 bases from J, the gap between germline ends came to 12 bases. CDR3 length equals 14 residues. The CDR3 nucleotides are TGTGCCAGCAGCTTACCGGGGTCGGGAACTGAAGCTTTCTTT. It yields the protein CASSLPGSGTEAFF.

A single count supports this clone. The V call is TRBV30, the J call TRBJ2-4; TRBD2 is a possible D gene (7 bases). V gave up 5 bases and J gave up 0 bases, with 17 bases separating them. Germline CDR1 GTSNPN, CDR2 SVGIG (reference sequence). This CDR3 has 16 amino acids. The CDR3 DNA is TGTGCCTGGGGAGGGGCGGGGGCGCTAGCCAAAAACATTCAGTACTTC. This encodes CAWGGAGALAKNIQYF.

V is TRBV5-1 and J is TRBJ1-5; 8 bases are a match to TRBD1. V trimming: 4 bases; J trimming: 0 bases; junction bases outside the gene matches: 3. CDR1 SGHRS and CDR2 YFSETQ come from the germline V gene. The CDR3 covers 15 residues. The CDR3 bases are TGCGCCAGCAGCGCAGGACAGGGTAGCAATCAGCCCCAGCATTTT. Translation gives CASSAGQGSNQPQHF.

The chain joins TRBV4-1 to TRBJ1-1, with D maybe TRBD1 (5 bases). The V and J ends lost 1 base and 6 bases respectively, with 15 bases between them. This CDR3 has 15 residues. Looked up from germline, CDR1 is MGHRA and CDR2 is YSYEKL. The CDR3 sequence is CASSQVFQGGPEAFF. DNA for the CDR3: TGCGCCAGCAGCCAAGTATTCCAGGGCGGCCCTGAAGCTTTCTTT.

This sequence joins TRBV6-6 and TRBJ1-1, with TRBD1 matching over 7 bases. Germline lookup yields CDR1 MNHNY and CDR2 SVGAGI (reference sequence). V trimming: 5 bases; J trimming: 6 bases; junction bases outside the gene matches: 12. The CDR3 is 15 amino acids. The CDR3 DNA reads as TGTGCCAGCAGTATTCAACCGGGACAGAAGTCTGAAGCTTTCTTT. Its protein product is CASSIQPGQKSEAFF.

V is TRBV9 and J is TRBJ2-1, with 8 bases identical to TRBD2. After removal of 4 bases from V and 0 bases from J, the junction contained 9 bases not matched to a gene. Germline V gene sequence: CDR1 SGDLS, CDR2 YYNGEE. This CDR3 region has 17 residues. CDR3 nucleotide sequence: TGTGCCAGCAGCACCGGACTAGCCAGTAGCTCCTACAATGAGCAGTTCTTC. Protein: CASSTGLASSSYNEQFF.

In this sample, this clone turned up once. The chain carries TRBV28 and TRBJ2-7; maybe TRBD2 (6 bases). The germline V gene encodes CDR1 MDHEN and CDR2 SYDVKM. Trimming cost V 4 bases and J 6 bases, with 16 bases left between them. The CDR3 extends over 14 amino acids. The CDR3 region is CASSSPNGSPEQYF. The CDR3 bases are TGTGCCAGCAGTTCCCCTAACGGGAGTCCCGAGCAGTACTTC.

The chain links TRBV28 to TRBJ1-2; D ambiguous. The CDR3 extends over 14 amino acids. V was trimmed by 4 bases and J by 4 bases, leaving 13 bases between them. Germline CDR1 and CDR2: MDHEN and SYDVKM. The chain's CDR3 is CASSYRGVAYGYTF. The CDR3 nucleotides read TGTGCCAGCAGTTATCGGGGAGTTGCCTATGGCTACACCTTC.

This chain connects TRBV7-2 to TRBJ2-1; perhaps TRBD2 as D (6 bases). CDR3 length: 14 amino acids. Per germline, CDR1 SGHTA and CDR2 FQGNSA. The germline V and J ends were trimmed by 5 bases and 6 bases, with 14 bases remaining between them. The CDR3 sequence: CASSPTGVRNEQFF. The CDR3 bases are TGTGCCAGCAGCCCCACGGGGGTTCGCAATGAGCAGTTCTTC. Combining the CDR3 with reference TRBV7-2 and TRBJ2-1 gives the whole variable domain GAGVSQSPSNKVTEKGKDVELRCDPISGHTALYWYRQSLGQGLEFLIYFQGNSAPDKSGLPSDRFSAERTGGSVSTLTIQRTQQEDSAVYLCASSPTGVRNEQFFGPGTRLTVL.

This chain joins TRBV9 and TRBJ2-1; 8 positions agree with TRBD1. Per the germline V gene, CDR1 is SGDLS and CDR2 is YYNGEE. With 4 bases clipped from V and 2 bases from J, the junction kept 8 bases outside the gene matches. This CDR3 has 16 residues. For the CDR3, the DNA is TGTGCCAGCAGCCCCCGAGACAGGGGTACCTACAATGAGCAGTTCTTC. Amino acids: CASSPRDRGTYNEQFF.

Notes on this clone: Because the CDR3 is missing its conserved closing phenylalanine or tryptophan, this is likely a read error. This chain joins TRBV29-1 and TRBJ1-1; 10 bases are a match to TRBD1. Germline lookup yields CDR1 SQVTM and CDR2 ANQGSEA. This CDR3 contains 15 residues. The trim removed 6 bases at V and 4 bases at J, leaving 11 bases unmatched. Here the CDR3 DNA reads TGCAGCGTGGCCGGGACAGGGGATAGTGTCACTGAAGCTTTCGTT. Translated, it gives CSVAGTGDSVTEAFV.

This clone was counted once. The chain employs TRBV27 and TRBJ2-5; D might be TRBD2 (5 bases). Trimming cost V 5 bases and J 5 bases, with 12 bases left between them. The germline V gene has CDR1 MNHEY and CDR2 SMNVEV (reference sequence). The CDR3 is 13 residues long. As DNA, the CDR3 is TGTGCCAGCAGTGACTACCCATGGGAGACCCAGTACTTC. This encodes CASSDYPWETQYF.

This clone has just a few counts. The chain links TRBV28 to TRBJ1-5, with D possibly matching TRBD1 (6 bases). Germline V gene lookup returns CDR1 MDHEN and CDR2 SYDVKM. This CDR3 is built from 14 residues. V lost 3 bases, J lost 1 base, and 7 bases lay in between. The CDR3 nucleotides are TGTGCCAGCAGTTTCAGGGGAAGCAATCAGCCCCAGCATTTT. Translation: CASSFRGSNQPQHF.

In DNA form, the CDR3 reads TGTGCCAGCAGAAGACAGGGGGCGAACACTGAAGCTTTCTTT. This translates into CASRRQGANTEAFF. The rearrangement uses TRBV6-5 and TRBJ1-1, with TRBD1 matching over 10 bases. The CDR3 runs to 14 residues. Germline lookup yields CDR1 MNHEY and CDR2 SVGAGI. V lost 6 bases, J lost 1 base, and 2 bases stayed unmatched.

The V gene is TRBV6-4, the J gene TRBJ2-3; no clear D. CDR1 is MRHNA, CDR2 SNTAGT, per germline. The CDR3 covers 13 residues. The V end was cut by 3 bases, the J end by 0 bases, with 4 bases between. CDR3 protein: CASSEGSTDTQYF. The CDR3, as DNA: TGTGCCAGCAGTGAGGGCAGCACAGATACGCAGTATTTT.

This clone was found a few times. The chain links TRBV4-1 to TRBJ1-3; the D is unclear. This CDR3 comprises 15 residues. Germline V gene lookup returns CDR1 MGHRA and CDR2 YSYEKL. The V end lost 3 bases, the J end lost 4 bases, and 13 bases lay between the germline ends. The CDR3 reads CASSQRDGSGNTIYF. The CDR3 DNA sequence: TGCGCCAGCAGCCAGCGAGACGGGTCCGGAAACACCATATATTTT.

V is TRBV7-2 and J is TRBJ2-3, with D perhaps TRBD2 (5 bases). Trimming removed 1 base at V and 5 bases at J, with 13 bases between. Germline values: CDR1 SGHTA, CDR2 FQGNSA. This CDR3 contains 15 residues. The CDR3 loop is CASSLELAGGDTQYF. The CDR3 DNA reads TGTGCCAGCAGCTTAGAATTGGCGGGCGGAGATACGCAGTATTTT.

The chain carries TRBV7-8 and TRBJ2-7; 7 nucleotides agree with TRBD2. The V gene end was trimmed by 6 bases and the J gene end by 4 bases; junction bases not matched to a gene: 3. The CDR3 loop spans 12 amino acids. CDR1 and CDR2 (germline): SGHVS, FQNEAQ. The CDR3 protein is CASRGGFYEQYF. CDR3 nucleotide sequence: TGTGCCAGCAGGGGGGGGTTTTACGAGCAGTACTTC.

The sample holds a few counts of this clone. This rearrangement joins TRBV9 to TRBJ2-3; D is perhaps TRBD2 (5 bases). The CDR3 extends over 15 amino acids. V dropped 0 bases and J dropped 5 bases, with 13 bases sitting between them. Germline V gene lookup returns CDR1 SGDLS and CDR2 YYNGEE. The CDR3 is CASSVGGREGDTQYF. The CDR3 DNA sequence: TGTGCCAGCAGCGTAGGTGGGCGAGAGGGAGATACGCAGTATTTT.

The chain combines TRBV18 with TRBJ2-5; weak D call: TRBD1 (6 bases). The CDR3 has 14 residues. V was shortened by 3 bases and J by 3 bases, with 11 bases between the two germline ends. CDR1 KGHSH and CDR2 LQKENI come from the germline V gene. CDR3 coding DNA: TGTGCCAGCTCACCGAATACAGGGAAAGAGACCCAGTACTTC. Translation: CASSPNTGKETQYF.